This T cell receptor beta chain emerged from a study of blood T cell repertoires in COVID-19. Study-wide background: From T cells, B-cell-depleted T cells, or PBMCs came the material, which was cDNA or gDNA.

Germline V CDR1 and CDR2: SNHLY, FYNNEI. The CDR3 runs 13 residues. V gave up 2 bases and J gave up 2 bases, with 7 bases separating them. Original processing notes: Estimated nucleated cell counts came from reference gene primer amplification. Measured with immunoSEQ multiplex PCR; TCRdb has only the in-frame clones, and not every one. That table is the source of V, J and clone size, and D and trimming were worked out from the DNA. This sample has around 430,000 clones; about 83% occur once, and the top ten carry roughly 10%. The gene calls are TRBV2 and TRBJ2-7; tentative D call: TRBD1 (5 bases). Source material: PBMCs or T cells enriched from blood (not recorded which). The sequence was obtained from a woman between 50 and 59 years old who had recovered from COVID-19. DNA for the CDR3: TGTGCCAGCAGTGAATTGGACACCTACGAGCAGTACTTC. Residues: CASSELDTYEQYF. The whole variable domain, remainder taken from reference TRBV2 and TRBJ2-7, is EPEVTQTPSHQVTQMGQEVILRCVPISNHLYFYWYRQILGQKVEFLVSFYNNEISEKSEIFDDQFSVERPDGSNFTLKIRSTKLEDSAMYFCASSELDTYEQYFGPGTRLTVT.